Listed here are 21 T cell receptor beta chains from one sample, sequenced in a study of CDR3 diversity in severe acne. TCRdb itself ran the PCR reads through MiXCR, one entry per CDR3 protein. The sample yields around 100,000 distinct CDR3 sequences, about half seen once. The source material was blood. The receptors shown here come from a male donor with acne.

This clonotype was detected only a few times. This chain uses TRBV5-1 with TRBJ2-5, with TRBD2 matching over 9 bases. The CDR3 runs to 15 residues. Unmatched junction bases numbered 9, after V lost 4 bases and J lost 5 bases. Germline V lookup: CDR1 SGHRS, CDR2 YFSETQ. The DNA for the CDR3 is TGCGCCAGCAGCCCGGGGGGACTAGCCCGGGAGACCCAGTACTTC. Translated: CASSPGGLARETQYF.

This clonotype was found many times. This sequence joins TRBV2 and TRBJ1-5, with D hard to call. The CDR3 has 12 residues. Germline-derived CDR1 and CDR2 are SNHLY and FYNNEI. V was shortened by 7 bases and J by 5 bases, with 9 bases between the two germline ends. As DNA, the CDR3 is TGTGCCAGCAAAACAGAACATCAGCCCCAGCATTTT. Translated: CASKTEHQPQHF.

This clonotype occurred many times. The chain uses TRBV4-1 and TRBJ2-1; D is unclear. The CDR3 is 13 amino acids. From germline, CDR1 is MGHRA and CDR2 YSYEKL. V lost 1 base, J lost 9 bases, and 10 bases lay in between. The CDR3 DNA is TGCGCCAGCAGCCAAGGGCCCCTCAGTGAGCAGTTCTTC. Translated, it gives CASSQGPLSEQFF.

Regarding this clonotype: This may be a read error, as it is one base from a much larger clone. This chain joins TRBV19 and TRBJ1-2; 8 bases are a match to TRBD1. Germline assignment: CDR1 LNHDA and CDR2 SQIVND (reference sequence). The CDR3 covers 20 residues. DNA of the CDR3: TGTGCCAGTAGTGCCCTAGGGGGCAGGGGGCGCAAAGGAGGAAACTATGGCCACACCTTC. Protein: CASSALGGRGRKGGNYGHTF.

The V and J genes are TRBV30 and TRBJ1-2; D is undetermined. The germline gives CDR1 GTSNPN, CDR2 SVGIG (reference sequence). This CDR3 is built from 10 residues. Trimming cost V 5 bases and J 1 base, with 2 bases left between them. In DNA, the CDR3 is TGTGCCTGGTATAACTATGGCTACACCTTC. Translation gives CAWYNYGYTF.

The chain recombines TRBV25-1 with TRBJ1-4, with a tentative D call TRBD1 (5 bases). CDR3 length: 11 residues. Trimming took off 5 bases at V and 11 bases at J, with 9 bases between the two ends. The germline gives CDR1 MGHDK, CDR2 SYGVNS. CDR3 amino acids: CASSFGAKLFF. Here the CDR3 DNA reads TGTGCCAGCAGTTTCGGGGCTAAACTGTTTTTT.

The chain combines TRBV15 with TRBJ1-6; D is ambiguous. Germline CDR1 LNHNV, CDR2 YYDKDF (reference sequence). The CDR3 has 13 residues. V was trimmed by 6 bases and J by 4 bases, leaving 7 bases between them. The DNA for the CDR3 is TGTGCCACCAGGGGAGATTATAATTCACCCCTCCACTTT. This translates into CATRGDYNSPLHF.

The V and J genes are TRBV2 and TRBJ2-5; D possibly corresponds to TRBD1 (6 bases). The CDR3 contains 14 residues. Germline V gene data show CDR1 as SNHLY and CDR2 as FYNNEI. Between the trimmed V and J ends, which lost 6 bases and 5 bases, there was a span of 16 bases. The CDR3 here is CASRKLTGWETQYF. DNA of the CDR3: TGTGCCAGCAGGAAGCTAACAGGGTGGGAGACCCAGTACTTC.

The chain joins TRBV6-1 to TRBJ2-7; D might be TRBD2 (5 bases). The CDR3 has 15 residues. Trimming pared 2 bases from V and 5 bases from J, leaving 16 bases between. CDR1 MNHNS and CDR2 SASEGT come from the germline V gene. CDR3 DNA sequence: TGTGCCAGCAGTGAATCCCAGCGGAGCTGGAACGAGCAGTACTTC. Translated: CASSESQRSWNEQYF.

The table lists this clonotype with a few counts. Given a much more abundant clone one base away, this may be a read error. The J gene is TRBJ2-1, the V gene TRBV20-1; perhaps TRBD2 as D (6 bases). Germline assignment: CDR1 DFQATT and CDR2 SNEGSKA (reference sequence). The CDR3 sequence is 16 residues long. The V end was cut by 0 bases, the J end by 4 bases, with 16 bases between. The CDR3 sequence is CSARDRGAGSYNEQFF. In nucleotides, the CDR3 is TGCAGTGCTAGAGATCGGGGAGCGGGTAGTTACAATGAGCAGTTCTTC.

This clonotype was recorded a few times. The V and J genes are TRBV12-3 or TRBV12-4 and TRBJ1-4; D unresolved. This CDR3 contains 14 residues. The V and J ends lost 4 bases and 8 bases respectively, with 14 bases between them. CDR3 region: CASSYDRPEEKLFF. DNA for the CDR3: TGTGCCAGCAGTTATGATCGGCCGGAGGAAAAACTGTTTTTT.

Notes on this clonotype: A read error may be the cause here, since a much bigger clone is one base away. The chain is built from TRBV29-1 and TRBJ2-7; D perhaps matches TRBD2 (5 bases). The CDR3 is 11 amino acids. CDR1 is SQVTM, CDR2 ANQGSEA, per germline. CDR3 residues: CGVEEGYEQYV. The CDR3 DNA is TGCGGCGTTGAAGAGGGTTACGAGCAGTACGTC.

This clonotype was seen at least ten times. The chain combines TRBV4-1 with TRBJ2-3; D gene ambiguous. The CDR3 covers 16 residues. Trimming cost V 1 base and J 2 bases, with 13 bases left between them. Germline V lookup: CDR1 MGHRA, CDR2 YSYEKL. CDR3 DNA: TGCGCCAGCAGCCAAGCCTACAAAGTCTCCACAGATACGCAGTATTTT. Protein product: CASSQAYKVSTDTQYF.

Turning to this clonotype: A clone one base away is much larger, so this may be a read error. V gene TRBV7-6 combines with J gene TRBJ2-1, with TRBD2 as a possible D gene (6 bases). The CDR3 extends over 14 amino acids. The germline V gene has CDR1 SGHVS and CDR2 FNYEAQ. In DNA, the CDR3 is TGTGCCAACAGCTCCTTGATAACGGGGGAATCGCAGTTCTTC. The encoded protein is CANSSLITGESQFF.

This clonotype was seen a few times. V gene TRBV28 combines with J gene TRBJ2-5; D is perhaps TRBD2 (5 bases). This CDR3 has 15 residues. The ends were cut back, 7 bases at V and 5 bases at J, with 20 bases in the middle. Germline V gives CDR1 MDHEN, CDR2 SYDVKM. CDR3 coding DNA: TGTGCCAGCACCCCGTTTGAGGGTGAATGGGAGACCCAGTACTTC. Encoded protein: CASTPFEGEWETQYF.

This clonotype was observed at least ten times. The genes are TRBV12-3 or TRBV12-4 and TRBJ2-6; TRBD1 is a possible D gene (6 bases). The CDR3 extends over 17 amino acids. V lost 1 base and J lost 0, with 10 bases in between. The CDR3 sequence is CASSLETGSSGANVLTF. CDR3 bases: TGTGCCAGCAGTTTAGAGACAGGTAGCTCTGGGGCCAACGTCCTGACTTTC.

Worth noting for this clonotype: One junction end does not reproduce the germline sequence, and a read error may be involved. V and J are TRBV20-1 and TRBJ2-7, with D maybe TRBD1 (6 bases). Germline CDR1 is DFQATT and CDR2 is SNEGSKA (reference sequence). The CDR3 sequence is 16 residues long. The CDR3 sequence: CSARHKMTGETGELYF. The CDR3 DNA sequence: TGCAGTGCTCGCCACAAGATGACAGGAGAAACCGGGGAGCTGTACTTC.

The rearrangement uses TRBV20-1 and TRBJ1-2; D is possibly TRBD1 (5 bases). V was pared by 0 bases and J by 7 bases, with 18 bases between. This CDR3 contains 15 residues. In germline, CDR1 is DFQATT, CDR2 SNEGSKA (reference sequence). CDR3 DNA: TGCAGTGCTAGAGAGTTTGAGGAGGGGCTATTTGGCTACACCTTC. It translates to CSAREFEEGLFGYTF.

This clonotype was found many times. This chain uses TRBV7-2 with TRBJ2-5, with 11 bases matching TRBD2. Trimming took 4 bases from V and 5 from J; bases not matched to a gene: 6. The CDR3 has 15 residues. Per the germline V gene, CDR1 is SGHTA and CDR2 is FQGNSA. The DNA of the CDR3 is TGTGCCAGCAGCTCAATGACTAGCGGGGTGGAGACCCAGTACTTC. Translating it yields CASSSMTSGVETQYF.

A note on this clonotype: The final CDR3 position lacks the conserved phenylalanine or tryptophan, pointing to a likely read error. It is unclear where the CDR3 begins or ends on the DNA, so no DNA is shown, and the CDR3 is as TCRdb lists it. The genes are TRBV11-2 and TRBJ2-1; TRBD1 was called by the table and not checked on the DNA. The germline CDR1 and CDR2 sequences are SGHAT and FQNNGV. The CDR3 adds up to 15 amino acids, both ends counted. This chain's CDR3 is CASSPLRGPYNEQTP.

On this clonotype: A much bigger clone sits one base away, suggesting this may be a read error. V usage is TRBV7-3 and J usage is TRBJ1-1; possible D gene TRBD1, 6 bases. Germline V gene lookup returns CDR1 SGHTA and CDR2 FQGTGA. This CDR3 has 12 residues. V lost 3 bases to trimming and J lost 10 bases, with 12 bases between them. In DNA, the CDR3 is TGTGCCAGCAGCTTGGGGGGACATGGAGCTTTCTTT. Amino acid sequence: CASSLGGHGAFF. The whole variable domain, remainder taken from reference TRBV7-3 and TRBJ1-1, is GAGVSQTPSNKVTEKGKYVELRCDPISGHTALYWYRQSLGQGPEFLIYFQGTGAADDSGLPNDRFFAVRPEGSVSTLKIQRTERGDSAVYLCASSLGGHGAFFGQGTRLTVV.